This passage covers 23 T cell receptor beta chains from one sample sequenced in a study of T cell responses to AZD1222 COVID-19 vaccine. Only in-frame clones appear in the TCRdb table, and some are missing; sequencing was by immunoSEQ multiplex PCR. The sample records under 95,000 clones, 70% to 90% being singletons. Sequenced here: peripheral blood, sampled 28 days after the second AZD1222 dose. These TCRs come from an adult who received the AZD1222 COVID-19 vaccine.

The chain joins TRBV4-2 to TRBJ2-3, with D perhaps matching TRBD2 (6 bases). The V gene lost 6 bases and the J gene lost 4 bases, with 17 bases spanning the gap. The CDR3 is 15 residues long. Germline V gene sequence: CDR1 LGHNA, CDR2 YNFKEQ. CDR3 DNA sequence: TGTGCCAGCAGTCCCAGACTAGATTCATCAGATACGCAGTATTTT. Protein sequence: CASSPRLDSSDTQYF.

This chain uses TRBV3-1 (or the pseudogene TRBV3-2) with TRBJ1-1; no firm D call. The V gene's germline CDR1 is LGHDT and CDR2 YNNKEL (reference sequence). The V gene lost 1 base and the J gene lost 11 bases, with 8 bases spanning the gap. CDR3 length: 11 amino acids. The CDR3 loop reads CASSQGVVAFF. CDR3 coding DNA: TGTGCCAGCAGCCAAGGAGTGGTTGCTTTCTTT.

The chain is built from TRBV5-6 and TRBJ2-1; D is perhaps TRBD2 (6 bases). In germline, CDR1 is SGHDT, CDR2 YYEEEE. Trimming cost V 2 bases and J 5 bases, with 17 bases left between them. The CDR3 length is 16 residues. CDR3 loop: CASSFSVGLRDNEQFF. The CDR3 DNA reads TGTGCCAGCAGCTTTTCGGTAGGACTAAGGGACAATGAGCAGTTCTTC.

As DNA, the CDR3 is TGTGCCAGCAGCGTAGAACCGGGGTTCAATAACTATGGCTACACCTTC. Its translation is CASSVEPGFNNYGYTF. This chain links TRBV9 with TRBJ1-2; D uncertain. V was trimmed by 0 bases and J by 1 base, leaving 13 bases between them. From germline, CDR1 is SGDLS and CDR2 YYNGEE. The CDR3 has 16 residues.

The CDR3 loop reads CASSQRTSENEQFF. CDR3 bases: TGCGCCAGCAGCCAGCGGACTAGCGAGAATGAGCAGTTCTTC. J is TRBJ2-1 and V is TRBV5-1; 9 bases are a match to TRBD2. The CDR3 loop spans 14 amino acids. The germline gives CDR1 SGHRS, CDR2 YFSETQ. J gave up 7 bases and V 4 bases, and 6 bases lay outside the gene matches.

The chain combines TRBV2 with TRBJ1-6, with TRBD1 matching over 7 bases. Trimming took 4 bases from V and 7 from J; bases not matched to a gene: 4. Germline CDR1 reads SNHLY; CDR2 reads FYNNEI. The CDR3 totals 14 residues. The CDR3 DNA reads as TGTGCCAGCAGTGGACAGGGTGGAAATTCACCCCTCCACTTT. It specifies CASSGQGGNSPLHF.

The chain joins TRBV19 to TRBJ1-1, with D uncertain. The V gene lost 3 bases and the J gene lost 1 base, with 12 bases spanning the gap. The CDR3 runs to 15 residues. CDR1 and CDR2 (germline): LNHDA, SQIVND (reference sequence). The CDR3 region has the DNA TGTGCCAGTAGTATCCCCCAAGCTGGGAACACTGAAGCTTTCTTT. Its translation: CASSIPQAGNTEAFF.

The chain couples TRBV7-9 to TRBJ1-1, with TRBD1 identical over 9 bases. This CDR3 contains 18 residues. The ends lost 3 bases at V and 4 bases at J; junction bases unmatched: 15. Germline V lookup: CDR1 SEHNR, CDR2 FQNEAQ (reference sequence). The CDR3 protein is CASSFPFAGTGSLTEAFF. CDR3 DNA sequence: TGTGCCAGCAGCTTCCCCTTCGCCGGGACAGGGTCCCTCACTGAAGCTTTCTTT.

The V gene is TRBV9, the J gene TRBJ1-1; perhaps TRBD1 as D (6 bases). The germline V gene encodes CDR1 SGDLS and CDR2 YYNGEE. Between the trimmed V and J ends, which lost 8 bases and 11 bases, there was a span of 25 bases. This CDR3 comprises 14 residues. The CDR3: CASSPVGGATGAFF. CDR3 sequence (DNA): TGTGCCAGTAGCCCGGTGGGGGGCGCGACTGGGGCTTTCTTT.

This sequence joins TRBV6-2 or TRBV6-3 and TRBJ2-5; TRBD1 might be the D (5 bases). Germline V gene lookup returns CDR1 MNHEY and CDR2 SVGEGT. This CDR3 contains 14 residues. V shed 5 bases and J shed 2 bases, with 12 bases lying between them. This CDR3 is CASSLRQGQETQYF. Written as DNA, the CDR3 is TGTGCCAGCAGTCTTCGCCAGGGACAAGAGACCCAGTACTTC.

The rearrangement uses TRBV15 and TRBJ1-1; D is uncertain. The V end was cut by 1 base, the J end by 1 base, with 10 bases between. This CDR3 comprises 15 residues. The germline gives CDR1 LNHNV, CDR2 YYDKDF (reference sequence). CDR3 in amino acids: CATSRVGWRNTEAFF. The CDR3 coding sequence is TGTGCCACCAGCAGAGTAGGTTGGAGGAACACTGAAGCTTTCTTT.

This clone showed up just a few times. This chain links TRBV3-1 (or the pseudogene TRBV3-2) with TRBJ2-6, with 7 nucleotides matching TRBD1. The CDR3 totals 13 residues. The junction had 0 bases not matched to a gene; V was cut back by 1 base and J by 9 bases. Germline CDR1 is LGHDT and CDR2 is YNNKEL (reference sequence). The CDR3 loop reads CASSQGTGNVLTF. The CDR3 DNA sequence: TGTGCCAGCAGCCAAGGGACAGGCAACGTCCTGACTTTC.

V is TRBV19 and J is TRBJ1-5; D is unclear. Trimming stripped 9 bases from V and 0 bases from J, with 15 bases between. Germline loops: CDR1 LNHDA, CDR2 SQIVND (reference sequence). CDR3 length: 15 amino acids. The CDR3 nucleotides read TGTGCCAGCTCCCCAGACCCATTTAGCAATCAGCCCCAGCATTTT. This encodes CASSPDPFSNQPQHF.

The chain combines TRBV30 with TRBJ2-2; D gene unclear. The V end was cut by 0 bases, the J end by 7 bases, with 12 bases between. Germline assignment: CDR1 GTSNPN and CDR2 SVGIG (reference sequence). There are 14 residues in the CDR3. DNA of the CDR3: TGTGCCTGGAGTGTACTGGTCACCCACGGGGAGCTGTTTTTT. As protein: CAWSVLVTHGELFF.

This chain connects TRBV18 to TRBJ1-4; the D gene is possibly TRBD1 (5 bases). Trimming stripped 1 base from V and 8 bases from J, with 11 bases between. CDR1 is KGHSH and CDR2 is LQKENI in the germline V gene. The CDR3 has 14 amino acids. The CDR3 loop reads CASSPRQGEEKLFF. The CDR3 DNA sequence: TGTGCCAGCTCACCACGGCAGGGCGAGGAAAAACTGTTTTTT.

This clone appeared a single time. CDR3 amino acids: CASSLEGWVNTEAFF. DNA for the CDR3: TGTGCCAGCAGCTTAGAAGGTTGGGTTAACACTGAAGCTTTCTTT. The V gene is TRBV7-2, the J gene TRBJ1-1; the D is unclear. Trimming took 1 base from V and 2 from J, leaving 11 bases between them. The germline gives CDR1 SGHTA, CDR2 FQGNSA. CDR3 length equals 15 residues.

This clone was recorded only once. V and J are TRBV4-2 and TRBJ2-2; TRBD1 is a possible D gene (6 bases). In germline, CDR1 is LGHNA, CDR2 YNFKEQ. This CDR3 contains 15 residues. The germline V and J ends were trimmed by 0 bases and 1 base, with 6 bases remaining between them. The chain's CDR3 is CASSQEQGNTGELFF. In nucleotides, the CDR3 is TGTGCCAGCAGCCAAGAACAGGGGAACACCGGGGAGCTGTTTTTT.

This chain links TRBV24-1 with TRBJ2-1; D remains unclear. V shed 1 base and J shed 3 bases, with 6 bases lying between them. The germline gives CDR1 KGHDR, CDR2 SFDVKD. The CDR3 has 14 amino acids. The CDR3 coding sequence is TGTGCCACCAGTGATTTTACGGGCTACAATGAGCAGTTCTTC. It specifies CATSDFTGYNEQFF.

The chain's CDR3 is CASSRGPSFRETQYF. CDR3 in DNA: TGTGCCAGCAGCCGAGGACCATCCTTCCGAGAGACCCAGTACTTC. The rearrangement uses TRBV7-8 and TRBJ2-5; D gene unclear. This CDR3 comprises 15 residues. The V end lost 5 bases, the J end lost 4 bases, and 17 bases lay between the germline ends. In germline, CDR1 is SGHVS, CDR2 FQNEAQ.

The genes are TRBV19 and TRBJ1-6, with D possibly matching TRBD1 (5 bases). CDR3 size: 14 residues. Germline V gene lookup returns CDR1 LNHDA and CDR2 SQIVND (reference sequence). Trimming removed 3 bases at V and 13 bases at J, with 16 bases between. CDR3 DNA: TGTGCCAGTAGTATTAAAAGGGGTGATAGGCCCCTCCACTTT. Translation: CASSIKRGDRPLHF.

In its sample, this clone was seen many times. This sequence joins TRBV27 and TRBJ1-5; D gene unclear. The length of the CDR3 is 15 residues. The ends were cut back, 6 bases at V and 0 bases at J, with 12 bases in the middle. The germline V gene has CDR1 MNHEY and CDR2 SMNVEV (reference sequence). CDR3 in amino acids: CASRQRTDSNQPQHF. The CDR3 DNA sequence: TGTGCCAGCAGACAAAGGACGGATAGCAATCAGCCCCAGCATTTT.

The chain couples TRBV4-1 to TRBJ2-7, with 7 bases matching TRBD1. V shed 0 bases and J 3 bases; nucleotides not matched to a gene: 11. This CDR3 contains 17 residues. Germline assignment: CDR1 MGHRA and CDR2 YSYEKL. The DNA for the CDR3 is TGCGCCAGCAGCCAAGAAGGGGGCGGACACAATATCTACGAGCAGTACTTC. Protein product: CASSQEGGGHNIYEQYF.

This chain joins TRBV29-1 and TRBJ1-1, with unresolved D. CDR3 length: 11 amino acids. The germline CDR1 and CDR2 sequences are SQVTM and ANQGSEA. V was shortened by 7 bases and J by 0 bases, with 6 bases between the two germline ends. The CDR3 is CSAKMNTEAFF. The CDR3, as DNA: TGCAGCGCCAAGATGAACACTGAAGCTTTCTTT.